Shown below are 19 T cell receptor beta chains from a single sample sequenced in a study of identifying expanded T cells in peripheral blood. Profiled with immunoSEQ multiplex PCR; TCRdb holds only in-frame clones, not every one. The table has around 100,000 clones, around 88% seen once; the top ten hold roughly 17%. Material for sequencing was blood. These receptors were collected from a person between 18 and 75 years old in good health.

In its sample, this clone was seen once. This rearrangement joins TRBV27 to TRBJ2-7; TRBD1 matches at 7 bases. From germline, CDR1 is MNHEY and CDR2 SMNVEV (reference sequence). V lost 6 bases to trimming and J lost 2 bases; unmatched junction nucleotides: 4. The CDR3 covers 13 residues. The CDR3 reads CASRGQVTYEQYF. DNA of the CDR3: TGTGCCAGCAGAGGACAGGTCACCTACGAGCAGTACTTC.

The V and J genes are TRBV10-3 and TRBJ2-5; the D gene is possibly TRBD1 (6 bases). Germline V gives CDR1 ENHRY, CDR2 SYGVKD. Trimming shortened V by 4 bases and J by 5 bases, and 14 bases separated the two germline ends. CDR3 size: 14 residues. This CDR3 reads CAISATGPGETQYF. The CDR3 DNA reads TGTGCCATCAGTGCTACAGGGCCAGGCGAGACCCAGTACTTC.

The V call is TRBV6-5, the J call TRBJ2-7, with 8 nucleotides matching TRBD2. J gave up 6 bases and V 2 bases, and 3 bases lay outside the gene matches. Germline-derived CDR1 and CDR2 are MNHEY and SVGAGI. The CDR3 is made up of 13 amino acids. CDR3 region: CASSYDGTSEQYF. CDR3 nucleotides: TGTGCCAGCAGTTACGATGGGACTAGCGAGCAGTACTTC.

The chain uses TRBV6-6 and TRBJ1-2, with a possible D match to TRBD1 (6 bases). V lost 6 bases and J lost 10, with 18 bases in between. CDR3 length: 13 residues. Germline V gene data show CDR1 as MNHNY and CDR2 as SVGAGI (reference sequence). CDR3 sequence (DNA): TGTGCCAGCAGGGAGGGGGGTGGAAGTGACTACACCTTC. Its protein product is CASREGGGSDYTF.

As DNA, the CDR3 is TGCGCCAGCAGCCAAGATATTCGGCTTTTCCAGACCGGGGAGCTGTTTTTT. Translating gives CASSQDIRLFQTGELFF. This chain uses TRBV4-3 with TRBJ2-2; D not resolved. V was shortened by 0 bases and J by 5 bases, with 16 bases between the two germline ends. The CDR3 runs 17 residues. Germline V gene sequence: CDR1 LGHNA, CDR2 YSLEER.

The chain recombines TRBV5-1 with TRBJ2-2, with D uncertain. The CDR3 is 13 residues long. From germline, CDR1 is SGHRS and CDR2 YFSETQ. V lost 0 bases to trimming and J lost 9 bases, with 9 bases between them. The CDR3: CASSLGLDRELFF. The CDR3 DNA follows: TGCGCCAGCAGCTTGGGGCTAGACCGGGAGCTGTTTTTT.

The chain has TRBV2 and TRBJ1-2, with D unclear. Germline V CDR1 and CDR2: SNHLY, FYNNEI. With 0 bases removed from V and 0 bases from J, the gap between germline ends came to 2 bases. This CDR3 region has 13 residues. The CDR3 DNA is TGTGCCAGCAGTGAAGCAGCTAACTATGGCTACACCTTC. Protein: CASSEAANYGYTF. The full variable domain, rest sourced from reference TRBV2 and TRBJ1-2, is EPEVTQTPSHQVTQMGQEVILRCVPISNHLYFYWYRQILGQKVEFLVSFYNNEISEKSEIFDDQFSVERPDGSNFTLKIRSTKLEDSAMYFCASSEAANYGYTFGSGTRLTVV.

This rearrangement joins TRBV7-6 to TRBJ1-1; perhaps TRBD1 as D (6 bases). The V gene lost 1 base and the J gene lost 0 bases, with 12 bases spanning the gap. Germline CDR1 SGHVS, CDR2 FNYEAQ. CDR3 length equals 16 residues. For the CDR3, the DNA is TGTGCCAGCAGCTTAGGGATGGACAGTATGAACACTGAAGCTTTCTTT. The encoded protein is CASSLGMDSMNTEAFF.

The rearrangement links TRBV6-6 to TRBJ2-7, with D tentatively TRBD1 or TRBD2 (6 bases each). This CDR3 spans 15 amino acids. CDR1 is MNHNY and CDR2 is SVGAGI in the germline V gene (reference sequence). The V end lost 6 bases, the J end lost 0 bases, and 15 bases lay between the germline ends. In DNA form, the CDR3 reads TGTGCCAGCAGCCCCTATACGGGGGCCTCCTACGAGCAGTACTTC. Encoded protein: CASSPYTGASYEQYF.

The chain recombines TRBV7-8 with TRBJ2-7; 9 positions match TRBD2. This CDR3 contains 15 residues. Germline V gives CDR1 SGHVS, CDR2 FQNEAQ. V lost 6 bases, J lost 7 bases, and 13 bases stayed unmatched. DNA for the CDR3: TGTGCCAGCAGGCCGATCGCGGGGGGGGCAAGGGAGCAGTACTTC. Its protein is CASRPIAGGAREQYF. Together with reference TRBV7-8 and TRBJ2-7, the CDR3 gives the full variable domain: GAGVSQSPRYKVAKRGQDVALRCDPISGHVSLFWYQQALGQGPEFLTYFQNEAQLDKSGLPSDRFFAERPEGSVSTLKIQRTQQEDSAVYLCASRPIAGGAREQYFGPGTRLTVT.

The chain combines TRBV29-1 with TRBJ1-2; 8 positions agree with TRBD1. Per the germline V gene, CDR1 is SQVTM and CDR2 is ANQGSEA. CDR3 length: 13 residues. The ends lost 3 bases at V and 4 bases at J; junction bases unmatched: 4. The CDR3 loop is CSVEGQGAYGYTF. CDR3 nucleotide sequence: TGCAGCGTTGAGGGCCAGGGGGCCTATGGCTACACCTTC.

The CDR3 spells CASSLDPGAWETQYF. CDR3 nucleotide sequence: TGTGCCAGCAGCTTAGATCCTGGGGCATGGGAGACCCAGTACTTC. The chain recombines TRBV11-2 with TRBJ2-5, with D possibly TRBD1 on 5 matching bases. The CDR3 totals 15 residues. Germline CDR1 is SGHAT and CDR2 is FQNNGV. The germline V and J ends were trimmed by 0 bases and 5 bases, with 13 bases remaining between them.

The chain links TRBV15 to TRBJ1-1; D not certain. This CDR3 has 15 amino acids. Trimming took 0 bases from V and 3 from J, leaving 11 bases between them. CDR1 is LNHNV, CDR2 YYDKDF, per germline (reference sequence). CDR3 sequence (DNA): TGTGCCACCAGCAGAGAGGACGACTCCGACACTGAAGCTTTCTTT. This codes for CATSREDDSDTEAFF.

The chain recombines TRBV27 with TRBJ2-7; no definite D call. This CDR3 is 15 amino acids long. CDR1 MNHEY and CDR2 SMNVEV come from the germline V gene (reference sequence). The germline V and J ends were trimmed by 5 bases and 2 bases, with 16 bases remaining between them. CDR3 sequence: CASSLYGYNPYEQYF. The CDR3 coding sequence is TGTGCCAGCAGTCTGTACGGTTACAACCCCTACGAGCAGTACTTC.

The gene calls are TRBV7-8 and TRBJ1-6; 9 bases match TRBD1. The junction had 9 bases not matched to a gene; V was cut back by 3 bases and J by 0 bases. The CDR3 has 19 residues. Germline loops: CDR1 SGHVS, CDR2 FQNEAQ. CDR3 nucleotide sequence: TGTGCCAGCAGCTTTGGGACAGGGAGAAGTAACTCCTATAATTCACCCCTCCACTTT. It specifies CASSFGTGRSNSYNSPLHF.

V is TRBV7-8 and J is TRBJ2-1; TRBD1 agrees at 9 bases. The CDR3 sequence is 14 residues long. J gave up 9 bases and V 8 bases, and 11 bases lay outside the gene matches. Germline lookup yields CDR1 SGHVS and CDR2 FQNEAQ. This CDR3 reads CASSGQGRMSEQFF. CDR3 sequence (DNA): TGTGCCAGCTCGGGACAGGGTCGGATGAGTGAGCAGTTCTTC.

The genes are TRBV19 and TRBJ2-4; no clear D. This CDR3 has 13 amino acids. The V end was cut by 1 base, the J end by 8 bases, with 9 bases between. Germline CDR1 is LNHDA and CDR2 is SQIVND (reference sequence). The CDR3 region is CASSIVAFDIQYF. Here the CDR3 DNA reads TGTGCCAGTAGTATAGTCGCTTTCGACATTCAGTACTTC. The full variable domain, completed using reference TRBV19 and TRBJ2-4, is DGGITQSPKYLFRKEGQNVTLSCEQNLNHDAMYWYRQDPGQGLRLIYYSQIVNDFQKGDIAEGYSVSREKKESFPLTVTSAQKNPTAFYLCASSIVAFDIQYFGAGTRLSVL.

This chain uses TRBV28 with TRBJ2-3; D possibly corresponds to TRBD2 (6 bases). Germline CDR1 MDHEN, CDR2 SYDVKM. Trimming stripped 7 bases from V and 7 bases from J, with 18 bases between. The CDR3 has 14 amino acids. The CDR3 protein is CASTSGTVRNTQYF. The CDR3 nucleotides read TGTGCCAGCACCTCAGGGACTGTCCGAAATACGCAGTATTTT.

CDR3 amino acids: CASMQGPPNEKLFF. The DNA of the CDR3 is TGTGCCAGCATGCAGGGTCCCCCTAATGAAAAACTGTTTTTT. The chain carries TRBV2 and TRBJ1-4; D is possibly TRBD1 (5 bases). Germline lookup yields CDR1 SNHLY and CDR2 FYNNEI. Trimming pared 7 bases from V and 3 bases from J, leaving 12 bases between. CDR3 length equals 14 residues.